This is a list of T cell receptor beta chains from one sample in a study of blood T cell repertoires in COVID-19. This table comes from immunoSEQ multiplex PCR, and its TCRdb copy is limited to in-frame clones, with some not included. The table has roughly 290,000 clones, approximately 84% seen once. The material sequenced was peripheral blood. All receptors come from a woman aged 25 to 39 who had recovered from COVID-19. Each CDR3 is given with its conserved first and last residue. Fields, in order: D gene, V gene, J gene, clone size, CDR3 protein, CDR3 DNA. A D gene is named only where the DNA matches it firmly. The size entry is marked missing in some rows and otherwise reads once, few, many or a size class.

.,TRBV28,TRBJ1-5,few,CASSFTDTANQPQHF,TGTGCCAGCAGTTTTACTGACACGGCCAATCAGCCCCAGCATTTT
TRBD2,TRBV19,TRBJ2-7,.,CASSLAGGPYEQYF,TGTGCCAGTAGTCTCGCGGGGGGACCCTACGAGCAGTACTTC
.,TRBV28,TRBJ1-3,.,CASRPTVDRGNTIYF,TGTGCCAGCAGGCCGACAGTAGATAGGGGAAACACCATATATTTT
.,TRBV4-1,TRBJ1-1,.,CASSLLTTGVALEAFF,TGCGCCAGCAGCCTCCTTACGACGGGGGTCGCCTTAGAAGCTTTCTTT
.,TRBV3-1/TRBV3-2,TRBJ2-3,.,CASSQFRVGTDTQYF,TGTGCCAGCAGCCAATTCAGGGTTGGCACAGATACGCAGTATTTT
TRBD1,TRBV24-1,TRBJ2-7,.,CATSDSRPGQSSYEQYF,TGTGCCACCAGTGATTCTAGACCGGGACAGAGCTCCTACGAGCAGTACTTC
TRBD1,TRBV30,TRBJ2-3,.,CAAGQGRTDTQYF,TGTGCCGCGGGACAGGGTCGGACAGATACGCAGTATTTT
.,TRBV2,TRBJ2-4,once,CASKGQGNIQYF,TGTGCCAGCAAAGGGCAGGGGAACATTCAGTACTTC
.,TRBV6-5,TRBJ1-1,.,CASSYSTARTEAFF,TGTGCCAGCAGTTACTCGACGGCGAGGACTGAAGCTTTCTTT
.,TRBV5-8,TRBJ2-7,.,CASSFQGTAYEQYF,TGTGCCAGCAGTTTCCAGGGGACCGCCTACGAGCAGTACTTC
.,TRBV5-4,TRBJ2-2,.,CASSQPGLPGTGELFF,TGTGCCAGCAGCCAACCGGGACTCCCGGGCACCGGGGAGCTGTTTTTT
.,TRBV19,TRBJ2-1,.,CATKWGGATNEQFF,TGTGCCACCAAGTGGGGGGGGGCGACAAATGAGCAGTTCTTC
.,TRBV2,TRBJ1-6,.,CASRPQGGNSPLHF,TGTGCCAGCAGACCTCAGGGTGGAAATTCACCCCTCCACTTT
.,TRBV7-2,TRBJ1-1,.,CASSDKARGAEAFF,TGTGCCAGCAGCGATAAAGCCAGGGGTGCTGAAGCTTTCTTT
TRBD1,TRBV18,TRBJ2-7,.,CASSPRTGGSSYEQYF,TGTGCCAGCTCACCTCGGACAGGGGGCAGCTCCTACGAGCAGTACTTC
.,TRBV7-2,TRBJ1-2,.,CASSHPGTPYGYTF,TGTGCCAGCAGCCATCCCGGGACACCATATGGCTACACCTTC
.,TRBV7-8,TRBJ2-1,.,CASSLAKYRDFASYNEQFF,TGTGCCAGCAGCTTAGCTAAGTACCGGGACTTCGCCTCCTACAATGAGCAGTTCTTC
TRBD1,TRBV27,TRBJ1-2,.,CASSPFTGGDYGYTF,TGTGCCAGCAGTCCGTTCACAGGGGGTGACTATGGCTACACCTTC
TRBD1,TRBV6-1,TRBJ1-5,few,CASSGPPGQGRRQPQHF,TGTGCCAGCAGTGGCCCCCCGGGACAGGGGAGGAGACAGCCCCAGCATTTT
.,TRBV27,TRBJ1-2,.,CASSFRENYGYTF,TGTGCCAGCAGTTTCCGGGAGAACTATGGCTACACCTTC
TRBD1,TRBV2,TRBJ1-1,few,CASSQGENTEAFF,TGTGCCAGCAGTCAGGGGGAGAACACTGAAGCTTTCTTT
.,TRBV12-3/TRBV12-4,TRBJ1-2,.,CASGIGEGYTF,TGTGCCAGCGGAATCGGGGAAGGCTACACCTTC
TRBD1,TRBV5-1,TRBJ1-1,.,CASSLVLTGAARTEAFF,TGCGCCAGCAGCTTGGTACTAACAGGGGCCGCGAGAACTGAAGCTTTCTTT
.,TRBV24-1,TRBJ1-3,.,CATSDGPPGSGNTIYF,TGTGCCACCAGTGATGGCCCCCCGGGGTCTGGAAACACCATATATTTT